Following are 9 T cell receptor beta chains from one sample sequenced in a study of T cell responses to AZD1222 COVID-19 vaccine. The data were produced by immunoSEQ multiplex PCR, yet TCRdb's version contains in-frame clones alone and is incomplete. Here the sample spans over 120,000 clones, about 92% being singletons. Sequencing used peripheral blood, obtained after recovery from COVID-19. Receptor source: an adult who had recovered from COVID-19.

The chain couples TRBV7-9 to TRBJ1-2; TRBD1 matches at 9 bases. J was trimmed by 4 bases and V by 5 bases; bases with no gene match: 8. The germline CDR1 and CDR2 sequences are SEHNR and FQNEAQ (reference sequence). The CDR3 has 15 amino acids. CDR3: CASSHPGQGVYGYTF. CDR3 DNA sequence: TGTGCCAGCAGCCATCCGGGACAGGGTGTCTATGGCTACACCTTC.

Concerning this clone: The same CDR3 can be traced to other DNA sequences in this sample. V is TRBV19 and J is TRBJ2-7; weak D call: TRBD1 (6 bases). The CDR3 consists of 13 residues. From germline, CDR1 is LNHDA and CDR2 SQIVND (reference sequence). Between the trimmed V and J ends, which lost 0 bases and 3 bases, there was a span of 6 bases. The CDR3: CASSIDRGYEQYF. DNA for the CDR3: TGTGCCAGTAGTATAGACAGGGGCTACGAGCAGTACTTC.

The chain combines TRBV30 with TRBJ2-5; TRBD2 agrees at 10 bases. Trimming removed 0 bases from V and 1 base from J; junction bases left unmatched: 11. There are 18 residues in the CDR3. CDR1 and CDR2 (germline): GTSNPN, SVGIG (reference sequence). CDR3 amino acids: CAWSVRGQREGIQETQYF. Here the CDR3 DNA reads TGTGCCTGGAGTGTAAGAGGACAGCGGGAGGGAATCCAAGAGACCCAGTACTTC.

This chain joins TRBV6-4 and TRBJ1-1, with unresolved D. Germline lookup yields CDR1 MRHNA and CDR2 SNTAGT. The V and J ends lost 0 bases and 4 bases respectively, with 6 bases between them. The CDR3 has 13 residues. CDR3 coding DNA: TGTGCCAGCAGTGACTCAGAGGGCACTGAAGCTTTCTTT. Amino acids: CASSDSEGTEAFF.

The genes are TRBV27 and TRBJ1-1, with 8 positions matching TRBD1. Trimming took 4 bases from V and 3 from J; bases not matched to a gene: 4. Germline V gives CDR1 MNHEY, CDR2 SMNVEV (reference sequence). CDR3 length: 14 amino acids. The CDR3 reads CASSSRTGYTEAFF. The CDR3 DNA follows: TGTGCCAGCAGTTCCCGGACAGGGTACACTGAAGCTTTCTTT.

V gene TRBV11-2 combines with J gene TRBJ2-3, with a weak D call TRBD1 (6 bases). The CDR3 is made up of 14 amino acids. CDR1 is SGHAT and CDR2 is FQNNGV in the germline V gene. Trimming cost V 10 bases and J 2 bases, with 16 bases left between them. The CDR3 loop is CATLTGTTTDTQYF. In DNA form, the CDR3 reads TGTGCCACCCTGACAGGAACGACCACAGATACGCAGTATTTT.

V gene TRBV3-1 (or the pseudogene TRBV3-2) combines with J gene TRBJ2-3; D possibly corresponds to TRBD2 (5 bases). CDR1 is LGHDT, CDR2 YNNKEL, per germline (reference sequence). Trimming left V 2 bases short and J 0 bases short, with 9 bases between. This CDR3 contains 15 residues. The DNA for the CDR3 is TGTGCCAGCAGCCAAAGCGGATCTAGCACAGATACGCAGTATTTT. Translating gives CASSQSGSSTDTQYF.

The count of this clone is one. This chain joins TRBV27 and TRBJ2-3; D ambiguous. The CDR3 runs to 13 residues. CDR1 is MNHEY and CDR2 is SMNVEV in the germline V gene (reference sequence). V was cut by 7 bases and J by 7 bases, with 15 bases left in between. The CDR3 bases are TGTGCCAGCACCTCCCCGGCCCGCCATACGCAGTATTTT. The encoded protein is CASTSPARHTQYF.

The chain recombines TRBV19 with TRBJ2-3; TRBD1 agrees at 9 bases. Germline V gene data show CDR1 as LNHDA and CDR2 as SQIVND (reference sequence). J gave up 1 base and V 10 bases, and 9 bases lay outside the gene matches. This CDR3 spans 15 amino acids. DNA of the CDR3: TGTGCCACCAAGGCAGGGGACAGGGGCACAGATACGCAGTATTTT. This translates into CATKAGDRGTDTQYF.